One and the same sample provided the 19 T cell receptor beta chains below, sequenced in a study of beta chain features in type 1 diabetes. Every bit of the isolated RNA underwent reverse transcription, so sequencing read expressed TCRB transcripts. Using immunoSEQ multiplex PCR, the repertoire was profiled, and TCRdb retains in-frame clones only, with some absent. This sample carries about 450,000 clones, approximately 10% of them seen once, and the ten largest clones take around 0.05%. The sample taken for sequencing was naive CD4+ T cells from blood. The receptors come from a woman between 18 and 29 years old in good health.

V gene TRBV5-1 combines with J gene TRBJ2-1; a possible D gene is TRBD1 (5 bases). This CDR3 spans 14 amino acids. Germline V lookup: CDR1 SGHRS, CDR2 YFSETQ. Trimming shortened V by 7 bases and J by 5 bases, and 16 bases separated the two germline ends. CDR3 DNA: TGCGCCAGCCGACTTGGGGCCAGTAACAATGAGCAGTTCTTC. It codes for CASRLGASNNEQFF.

The chain links TRBV5-6 to TRBJ2-1, with 9 positions matching TRBD2. Losses at the gene ends were 9 bases for V and 7 bases for J; bases not matched to a gene: 5. The CDR3 sequence is 12 residues long. From germline, CDR1 is SGHDT and CDR2 YYEEEE. In nucleotides, the CDR3 is TGTGCCACACGGCTAGCGGGGAATGAGCAGTTCTTC. Amino acid sequence: CATRLAGNEQFF. The full variable domain, its missing parts supplied by reference TRBV5-6 and TRBJ2-1, is DAGVTQSPTHLIKTRGQQVTLRCSPKSGHDTVSWYQQALGQGPQFIFQYYEEEERQRGNFPDRFSGHQFPNYSSELNVNALLLGDSALYLCATRLAGNEQFFGPGTRLTVL.

This clone was seen only a few times. The chain couples TRBV27 to TRBJ2-4, with 7 positions matching TRBD1. Trimming took 5 bases from V and 0 from J; bases not matched to a gene: 13. There are 18 residues in the CDR3. The germline gives CDR1 MNHEY, CDR2 SMNVEV (reference sequence). The CDR3 DNA reads as TGTGCCAGCAGTCAATCTACTGACAGGGTGCTAGCCAAAAACATTCAGTACTTC. Its protein is CASSQSTDRVLAKNIQYF.

This clone was observed a handful of times. V is TRBV18 and J is TRBJ2-7; D remains unclear. Germline-derived CDR1 and CDR2 are KGHSH and LQKENI. Trimming removed 1 base at V and 6 bases at J, with 10 bases between. The CDR3 is made up of 13 amino acids. Here the CDR3 reads CASSPLEGSEQYV. CDR3 nucleotide sequence: TGTGCCAGCTCACCACTCGAAGGAAGCGAGCAGTACGTC.

The chain joins TRBV5-1 to TRBJ2-3; no clear D. The germline V gene has CDR1 SGHRS and CDR2 YFSETQ. There are 14 residues in the CDR3. The germline V and J ends were trimmed by 2 bases and 2 bases, with 9 bases remaining between them. CDR3 DNA: TGCGCCAGCAGCTTCCCACAGATCACAGATACGCAGTATTTT. Its translation: CASSFPQITDTQYF. Full variable domain (missing parts from reference TRBV5-1 and TRBJ2-3): KAGVTQTPRYLIKTRGQQVTLSCSPISGHRSVSWYQQTPGQGLQFLFEYFSETQRNKGNFPGRFSGRQFSNSRSEMNVSTLELGDSALYLCASSFPQITDTQYFGPGTRLTVL.

This rearrangement joins TRBV13 to TRBJ2-2, with a tentative D call TRBD2 (6 bases). With 3 bases removed from V and 5 bases from J, the gap between germline ends came to 13 bases. CDR1 PRHDT and CDR2 FYEKMQ come from the germline V gene (reference sequence). CDR3 length equals 15 residues. The CDR3 sequence is CASSFGGLRTGELFF. The CDR3 DNA reads TGTGCCAGCAGCTTTGGAGGGTTGAGAACCGGGGAGCTGTTTTTT.

In its sample, this clone was seen a few times. The CDR3 here is CASSPSTGGREQYF. CDR3 bases: TGTGCCAGCAGCCCAAGTACGGGCGGGCGCGAGCAGTACTTC. The chain employs TRBV14 and TRBJ2-7, with a possible D match to TRBD2 (5 bases). This CDR3 spans 14 amino acids. Germline V gene sequence: CDR1 SGHDN, CDR2 FVKESK. V lost 4 bases, J lost 6 bases, and 16 bases lay in between.

The gene calls are TRBV11-2 and TRBJ2-5, with no clear D. Germline assignment: CDR1 SGHAT and CDR2 FQNNGV. The CDR3 sequence is 12 residues long. The V and J ends lost 1 base and 7 bases respectively, with 7 bases between them. CDR3 region: CASSLVRSTQYF. In DNA, the CDR3 is TGTGCCAGCAGCTTAGTTAGGTCGACCCAGTACTTC.

This clone occurred once. This may be a read error, as it is one base from a much larger clone. The V call is TRBV27, the J call TRBJ2-5; tentatively, D is TRBD1 (5 bases). The better agreement between TRBJ2-7 and the DNA end casts doubt on the J call. Germline-derived CDR1 and CDR2 are MNHEY and SMNVEV (reference sequence). The CDR3 runs to 11 residues. In DNA form, the CDR3 reads TGTGCCAGCAGTAGGGGCTACGAGCAGTACTTC. The encoded protein is CASSRGYEQYF.

This clone appeared a few times. This rearrangement joins TRBV18 to TRBJ1-6; 7 positions agree with TRBD1. The germline V gene encodes CDR1 KGHSH and CDR2 LQKENI. Trimming at V came to 6 bases and at J to 7 bases, leaving 6 bases not matched to a gene. CDR3 length equals 14 residues. The CDR3, as DNA: TGTGCCAGCTCTCAAGACAGGGCAAATTCACCCCTCCACTTT. This gives the protein CASSQDRANSPLHF.

The chain has TRBV2 and TRBJ2-5; D is undetermined. The CDR3 has 13 residues. Germline CDR1 and CDR2: SNHLY and FYNNEI. V gave up 3 bases and J gave up 4 bases, with 9 bases separating them. CDR3 bases: TGTGCCAGCAGTGACCGACTGGGAGAGACCCAGTACTTC. Protein: CASSDRLGETQYF.

V gene TRBV7-2 combines with J gene TRBJ2-5; TRBD2 matches 11 bases. The length of the CDR3 is 16 residues. V lost 5 bases and J lost 4; bases outside the gene matches: 9. Germline-derived CDR1 and CDR2 are SGHTA and FQGNSA. CDR3 protein: CASSRVTGLAGETQYF. In DNA, the CDR3 is TGTGCCAGCAGCCGAGTCACCGGACTAGCGGGAGAGACCCAGTACTTC.

The table lists this clone with a few counts. The chain recombines TRBV18 with TRBJ1-2; 10 bases are shared with TRBD1. The CDR3 contains 16 residues. The germline V gene has CDR1 KGHSH and CDR2 LQKENI. J gave up 4 bases and V 1 base, and 6 bases lay outside the gene matches. CDR3 region: CASSPRQGAPGYGYTF. CDR3 nucleotides: TGTGCCAGCTCACCACGACAGGGGGCGCCTGGCTATGGCTACACCTTC.

V and J are TRBV20-1 and TRBJ2-1, with 8 bases fitting TRBD1. In germline, CDR1 is DFQATT, CDR2 SNEGSKA (reference sequence). The CDR3 totals 10 residues. J was trimmed by 15 bases and V by 5 bases; bases with no gene match: 6. The CDR3 nucleotides read TGCAGTGCTTCTAGACAGGGGCGGTTCTTC. This sequence encodes CSASRQGRFF.

The count of this clone is one. This sequence joins TRBV30 and TRBJ2-7; 7 nucleotides line up with TRBD2. CDR1 is GTSNPN and CDR2 is SVGIG in the germline V gene (reference sequence). V lost 3 bases and J lost 8; bases outside the gene matches: 16. The CDR3 covers 15 residues. This CDR3 is CAWSDREGKGIKQYF. The CDR3 bases are TGTGCCTGGAGCGATAGGGAGGGCAAGGGAATCAAGCAGTACTTC.

J is TRBJ1-2 and V is TRBV7-3, with D maybe TRBD1 (5 bases). This CDR3 contains 13 residues. The germline V gene encodes CDR1 SGHTA and CDR2 FQGTGA. Deletions cut 8 bases from V and 0 bases from J, with 10 bases between. The CDR3 here is CASGQGANYGYTF. In DNA, the CDR3 is TGTGCCAGCGGCCAGGGAGCTAACTATGGCTACACCTTC.

This chain joins TRBV29-1 and TRBJ2-7; 9 nucleotides match TRBD1. The V segment lost 6 bases and the J segment 8 bases; nucleotides outside the gene matches: 5. Germline CDR1 and CDR2: SQVTM and ANQGSEA. CDR3 size: 11 residues. The CDR3 region is CSVGDRAKQYV. The CDR3 nucleotides are TGCAGCGTCGGGGACAGGGCGAAGCAGTACGTC.

V is TRBV6-1 and J is TRBJ1-2; D is uncertain. This CDR3 contains 13 residues. V was cut by 5 bases and J by 8 bases, with 15 bases left in between. Germline V lookup: CDR1 MNHNS, CDR2 SASEGT. As DNA, the CDR3 is TGTGCCAGCAGTCCCAACGATAGAGAGGGCTACACCTTC. Its protein product is CASSPNDREGYTF.

The gene calls are TRBV4-3 and TRBJ2-7; 10 bases align to TRBD2. The junction had 9 bases not matched to a gene; V was cut back by 4 bases and J by 6 bases. This CDR3 is built from 15 residues. CDR1 is LGHNA, CDR2 YSLEER, per germline. CDR3 residues: CASSPVGAGGFEQYF. Written as DNA, the CDR3 is TGCGCCAGCAGCCCGGTCGGAGCGGGAGGGTTCGAGCAGTACTTC.